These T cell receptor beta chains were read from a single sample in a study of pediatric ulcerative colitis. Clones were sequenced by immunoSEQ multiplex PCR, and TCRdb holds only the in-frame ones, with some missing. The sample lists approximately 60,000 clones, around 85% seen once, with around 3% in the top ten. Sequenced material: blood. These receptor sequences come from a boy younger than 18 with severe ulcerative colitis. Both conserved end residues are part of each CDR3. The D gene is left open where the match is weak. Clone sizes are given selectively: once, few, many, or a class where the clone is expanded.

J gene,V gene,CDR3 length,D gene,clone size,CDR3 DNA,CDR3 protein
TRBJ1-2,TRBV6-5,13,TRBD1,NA,TGTGCCAGCAGGACAGGGGGCAGGTTGGGCTACACCTTC,CASRTGGRLGYTF
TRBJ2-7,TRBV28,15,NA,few,TGTGCCAGCAGTAGGGGGGGGTTGGATTCGGGACAGCCGTACTTC,CASSRGGLDSGQPYF
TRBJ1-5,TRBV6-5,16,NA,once,TGTGCCAGCAGTTCCAGTGGGGGGACCGTGAATCAGCCCCAGCATTTT,CASSSSGGTVNQPQHF
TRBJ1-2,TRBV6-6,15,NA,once,TGTGCCAGTTTCCCCTTGGAGGGAGGGAACTATGGCTACACCTTC,CASFPLEGGNYGYTF
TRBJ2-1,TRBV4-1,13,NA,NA,TGCGCCAGCAGCCTCCCCCAGGGAAGGGAGCAGTTCTTC,CASSLPQGREQFF
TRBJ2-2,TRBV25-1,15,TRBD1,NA,TGTGCCAGCAGTTCGGACAGGTGGAGTACCGGGGAGCTGTTTTTT,CASSSDRWSTGELFF
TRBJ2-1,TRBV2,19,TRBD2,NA,TGTGCCAGCAGTACCCACCCGGGACTAGCGGGAGGGACCTACAATGAGCAGTTCTTC,CASSTHPGLAGGTYNEQFF
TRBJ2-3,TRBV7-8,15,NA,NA,TGTGCCAGCAGCTTAGTAGTCAGGGGGGCAGATACGCAGTATTTT,CASSLVVRGADTQYF
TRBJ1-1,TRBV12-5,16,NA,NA,TGTGCTAGTGGTTCCCCGACAGGACGAATGACCACTGAAGCTTTCTTT,CASGSPTGRMTTEAFF
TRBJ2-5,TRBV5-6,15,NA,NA,TGTGCCAGCAGCTTGGGGTCTAGTGGGGAAGAGACCCAGTACTTC,CASSLGSSGEETQYF
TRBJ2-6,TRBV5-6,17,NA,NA,TGTGCCAGCAGCTTGAGGGGCCGGCTCTCTGGGGCCAACGTCCTGACTTTC,CASSLRGRLSGANVLTF
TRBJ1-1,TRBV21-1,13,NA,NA,TGTGCCAGCAGCATGGGGACAGAGGCTGAAGCTTTCTTT,CASSMGTEAEAFF
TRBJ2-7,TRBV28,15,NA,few,TGTGCCAGCAGTTATTCCGGGATGCAATCTTACGAGCAGTACTTC,CASSYSGMQSYEQYF
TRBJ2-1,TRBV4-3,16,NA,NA,TGCGCCAGCAGCCAAGATCGTTACTACCCCAACAATGAGCAGTTCTTC,CASSQDRYYPNNEQFF
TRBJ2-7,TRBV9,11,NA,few,TGTGCCAGCAGCGCCGGGTACGAGCAGTACTTC,CASSAGYEQYF
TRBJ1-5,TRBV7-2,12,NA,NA,TGTGCCAGCACTCAGAGCAATCAGCCCCAGCATTTT,CASTQSNQPQHF
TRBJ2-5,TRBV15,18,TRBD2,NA,TGTGCCACCAGCAGAGATCCTCCCCGAGCGGGAGTATCCGAGACCCAGTACTTC,CATSRDPPRAGVSETQYF
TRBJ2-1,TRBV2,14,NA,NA,TGTGCCAGCAGTGGGGTAAGGGGGTACAATGAGCAGTTCTTC,CASSGVRGYNEQFF
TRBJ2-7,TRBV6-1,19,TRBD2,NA,TGTGCCAGCAGTGAAGCGCTTCTACAGACTAGCGGGATCAGTTACGAGCAGTACTTC,CASSEALLQTSGISYEQYF
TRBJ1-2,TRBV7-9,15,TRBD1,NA,TGTGCCAGCAGCCGATCGGGAGGGGGCCACTATGGCTACACCTTC,CASSRSGGGHYGYTF
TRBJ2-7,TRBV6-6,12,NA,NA,TGTGCCACTGCGAGTATGACCTACGAGCAGTACTTC,CATASMTYEQYF
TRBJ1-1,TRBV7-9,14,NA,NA,TGTGCCAGCAGCCCCGGCAGGGAGAACACTGAAGCTTTCTTT,CASSPGRENTEAFF
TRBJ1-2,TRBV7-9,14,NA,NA,TGTGCCAGCAGCTTAGCCTCCCGGGGAAATGGCTACACCTTC,CASSLASRGNGYTF
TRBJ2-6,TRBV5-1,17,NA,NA,TGCGCCAGCAGCTTGTCGGGGTCCCGCTCTGGGGCCAACGTCCTGACTTTC,CASSLSGSRSGANVLTF
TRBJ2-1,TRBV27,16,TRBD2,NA,TGTGCCAGCAGTTCTAGTCTAGCGGGAGTACTTAATGAGCAGTTCTTC,CASSSSLAGVLNEQFF
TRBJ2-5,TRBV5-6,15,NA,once,TGTGCCAGCAGCGTTGGGAGGGGGATTCAAGAGACCCAGTACTTC,CASSVGRGIQETQYF
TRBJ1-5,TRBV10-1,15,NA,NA,TGCGCCAGCAGTCGACATGGGGCATCTGATCAGCCCCAGCATTTT,CASSRHGASDQPQHF
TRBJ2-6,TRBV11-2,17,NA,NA,TGTGCCAGCAGCTTTTACCCCACCAGCTCTGGGGCCAACGTCCTGACTTTC,CASSFYPTSSGANVLTF
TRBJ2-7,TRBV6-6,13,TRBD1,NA,TGTGCCAGCAGCCTGGGACAGATCGGCGAGCAGTACTTC,CASSLGQIGEQYF
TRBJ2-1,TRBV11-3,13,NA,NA,TGTGCCAGCAGCGCCGCGGTCTACAATGAGCAGTTCTTC,CASSAAVYNEQFF
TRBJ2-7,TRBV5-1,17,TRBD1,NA,TGCGCCAGCAGAGGAACCGGGACAGGGGGCTCTTACTACGAGCAGTACTTC,CASRGTGTGGSYYEQYF
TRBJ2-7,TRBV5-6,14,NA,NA,TGTGCCAGCAGCGGCCCCCAGGGTTCCTACGAGCAGTACTTC,CASSGPQGSYEQYF
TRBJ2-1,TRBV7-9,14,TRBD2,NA,TGTGCCAGCATAGGACTAGCGGGATACAATGAGCAGTTCTTC,CASIGLAGYNEQFF
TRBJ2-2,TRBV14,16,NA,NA,TGTGCCAGCAGCCTCCTTCAGGGTTCGAACACCGGGGAGCTGTTTTTT,CASSLLQGSNTGELFF
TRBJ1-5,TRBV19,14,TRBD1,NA,TGTGCCAGTAGCAGGACAGGAACTAATCAGCCCCAGCATTTT,CASSRTGTNQPQHF
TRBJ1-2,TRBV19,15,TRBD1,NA,TGTGCCAGTAGTATAAGCTTCGGACAGGGATCTGGCTACACCTTC,CASSISFGQGSGYTF
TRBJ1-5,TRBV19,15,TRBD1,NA,TGTGCCAGTAGTAGAGGGACAGCCTGGGATCAGCCCCAGCATTTT,CASSRGTAWDQPQHF
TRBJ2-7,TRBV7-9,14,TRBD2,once,TGTGCCAGCAGGAGCGGGAGGGCCCCCAACGAGCAGTACTTC,CASRSGRAPNEQYF
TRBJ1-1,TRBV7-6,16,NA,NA,TGTGCCAGCAGCTTATTTACAGGCACCATGAACACTGAAGCTTTCTTT,CASSLFTGTMNTEAFF
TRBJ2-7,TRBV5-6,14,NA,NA,TGTGCCAGCAGCTTGGGCCCCAAGTCCTACGAGCAGTACTTC,CASSLGPKSYEQYF
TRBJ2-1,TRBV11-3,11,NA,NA,TGTGCCAGCAGCTGGGGGCAGGAGCAGTTCTTC,CASSWGQEQFF
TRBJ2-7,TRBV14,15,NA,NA,TGTGCCAGCAGCCAAGACACAGGGTCGGCGTACGAGCAGTACTTC,CASSQDTGSAYEQYF
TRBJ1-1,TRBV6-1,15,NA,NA,TGTGCCAGCAACGGGATCCCCGGGGGCAACACTGAAGCTTTCTTT,CASNGIPGGNTEAFF
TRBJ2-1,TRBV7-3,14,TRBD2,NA,TGTGCCAGCAGCTTTCAGGCGGGAGCGAGTGAGCAGTTCTTC,CASSFQAGASEQFF
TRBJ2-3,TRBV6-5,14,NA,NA,TGTGCCCCCCATCCCGGGAGCTTGATGAATACGCAGTATTTT,CAPHPGSLMNTQYF
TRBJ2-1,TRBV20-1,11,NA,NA,TGCAGTGCTAGTACAAGAGGTGAGCAGTTCTTC,CSASTRGEQFF
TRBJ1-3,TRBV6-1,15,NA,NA,TGTGCCAGCAGTGGAGACGTAGTCGCCGGAAACACCATATATTTT,CASSGDVVAGNTIYF
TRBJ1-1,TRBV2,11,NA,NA,TGTGCCAGCGCCCGATACACTGAAGCTTTCTTT,CASARYTEAFF
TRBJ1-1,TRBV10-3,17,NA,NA,TGTGCCATCAGGCCCCAGTTAGGATTACTCATGAACACTGAAGCTTTCTTT,CAIRPQLGLLMNTEAFF
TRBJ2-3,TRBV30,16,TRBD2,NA,TGTGCCTCCTGGACTAGCGGGAGGGCCCGCACAGATACGCAGTATTTT,CASWTSGRARTDTQYF
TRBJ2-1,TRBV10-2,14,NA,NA,TGCGCCAGCAGTGCGGGGGTCACCTACAATGAGCAGTTCTTC,CASSAGVTYNEQFF
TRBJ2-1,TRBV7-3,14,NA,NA,TGTGCCAGCAGCTTGGAAAGCTCCTACAATGAGCAGTTCTTC,CASSLESSYNEQFF
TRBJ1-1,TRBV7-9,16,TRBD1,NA,TGTGCCAGCAGCTTACGAACCGGGACAGGGAACACTGAAGCTTTCTTT,CASSLRTGTGNTEAFF
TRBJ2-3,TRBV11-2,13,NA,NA,TGTGCCAGCAGCTTAGTAGCGGCCCAAACCGAGTATTTT,CASSLVAAQTEYF
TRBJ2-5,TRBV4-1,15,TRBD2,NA,TGCGCCAGCAGCCAAGATGTACGGGAGGGAGAGACCCAGTACTTC,CASSQDVREGETQYF
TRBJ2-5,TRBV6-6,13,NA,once,TGTGCCAGCTTGGGACTGGGATCGGAGACCCAGTACTTC,CASLGLGSETQYF
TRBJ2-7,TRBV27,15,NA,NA,TGTGCCAGCAGCCCCGAACGGGGGAGCTCCTACGAGCAGTACTTC,CASSPERGSSYEQYF
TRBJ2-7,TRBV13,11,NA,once,TGTGCCAGCAGCCGGGGGTACGAGCAGTACTTC,CASSRGYEQYF
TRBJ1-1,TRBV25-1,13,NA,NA,TGTGCCAGCAGTGTTGGGGGGGTCCCTGAAGCTTTCTTT,CASSVGGVPEAFF
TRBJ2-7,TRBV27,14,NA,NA,TGTGCCAGCAGTCGTTACCGGGACGGCTACGAGCAGTACTTC,CASSRYRDGYEQYF